Described below is a single T cell receptor (beta chain) sequence and its context. This clonotype was counted between two and nine times. Its antigen specificity is not known. Base quality data are lacking; no much larger clone is found one base away. The CDR3, from cysteine to phenylalanine, totals 13 residues. The kept DNA is CDR3 alone, 39 bases in frame from the first base. The germline V gene (reference sequence) sets CDR1 to LNHDA and CDR2 to SQIVND. The V and J ends are trimmed by 8 bases and 0 bases, leaving 7 bases between them. The data originate from a study of T cell repertoires in cytomegalovirus infection (dated by TCRdb to the late 2010s). About the investigation overall: Donor HLA type was relevant to the analysis, as public TCR beta signatures indicated carriage of CMV infection together with the matching HLA type. The full study reports these points: Cumulative frequency of public TCR beta family members discriminated carriers of CMV infection plus the relevant HLA type in this cohort and an independent approximately 370-donor cohort. The ex vivo response was dominated by HLA-C-restricted CMV-specific TCR beta clonotypes, and the single most frequent clonotype in two of eight donors was supplied by these HLA-C-restricted clonotypes.

The sequencer listed for this sample is Illumina HiSeq 1500. The raw public data were reprocessed by TCRdb itself: fastp quality trimming at Q25, MiXCR clonotype calling, in-frame beta chains only. Duplicate CDR3 protein sequences are folded into a single record with the most common DNA and genes. This sample is represented by 500,000 or so distinct CDR3 sequences; approximately 15% of them were singletons. The ten largest clonotypes hold 24% of the sample. The TCR was taken from a human donor in good health (CMV status not recorded). Some clones in this sample may be carry-over from other donors' samples. The chain is made from TRBV19 and TRBJ1-4; no D gene can be assigned with confidence. The sequencing input was CD8+ T cells from PBMCs. The nucleotide sequence is given as TGTGCCAGTTCGAGAGCAACTAATGAAAAACTGTTTTTT. It translates as CASSRATNEKLFF.